A single sample gave rise to the 31 T cell receptor beta chains below, sequenced in a study of T cells in Graves' hyperthyroidism and ophthalmopathy. Amplified TCR beta CDR3 regions derived from RNA transcripts. TCR CDR3 underwent first-round RT-PCR with the HTBI primer set. TCRdb recomputed calls from the multiplex PCR reads with MiXCR, one row per CDR3 protein. Here the sample spans a few hundred thousand distinct CDR3 sequences, more than 15% being singletons. Sequenced material: blood. All receptors come from a woman in her 40s with Graves' ophthalmopathy.

The CDR3 DNA is TGTGCCAGCAGACCGGGACAGGGGGCGCTTACTGAAGCTTTCTTT. Amino acid sequence: CASRPGQGALTEAFF. The rearrangement links TRBV6-2 or TRBV6-3 to TRBJ1-1, with 12 bases identical to TRBD1. Per germline, CDR1 MNHEY and CDR2 SVGEGT. The CDR3 sequence is 15 residues long. V lost 6 bases and J lost 5; bases outside the gene matches: 7.

As regards this clonotype: This may be a read error, as it is one base from a much larger clone. This chain uses TRBV7-2 with TRBJ1-1; D might be TRBD1 (6 bases). This CDR3 is built from 15 residues. The ends were cut back, 1 base at V and 1 base at J, with 10 bases in the middle. Per the germline V gene, CDR1 is SGHTA and CDR2 is FQGNSA. This CDR3 is CASSLDRGRNTEAFF. In DNA, the CDR3 is TGTGCCAGCAGCTTAGATCGGGGGCGGAACACTGAAGCTTTCTTT.

This clonotype was seen just once. Here the CDR3 DNA reads TGTGCCTGCGCAGGGGAATGGACTGAAGCTTTCTTT. Translated: CACAGEWTEAFF. The genes are TRBV30 and TRBJ1-1; D possibly corresponds to TRBD1 (6 bases). The V gene's germline CDR1 is GTSNPN and CDR2 SVGIG (reference sequence). V was shortened by 6 bases and J by 5 bases, with 13 bases between the two germline ends. The CDR3 extends over 12 amino acids.

This clonotype was detected many times. The chain has TRBV6-1 and TRBJ2-5; tentative D call: TRBD1 (6 bases). The CDR3 covers 13 residues. The germline gives CDR1 MNHNS, CDR2 SASEGT. Trimming took off 4 bases at V and 7 bases at J, with 13 bases between the two ends. In nucleotides, the CDR3 is TGTGCCAGCAGTGGGACAGCCGGTCGGACCCAGTACTTC. Translated, it gives CASSGTAGRTQYF.

The rearrangement uses TRBV5-6 and TRBJ1-4; a weak D match, TRBD1 (5 bases). The CDR3 has 16 residues. V gave up 4 bases and J gave up 4 bases, with 17 bases separating them. The germline V gene has CDR1 SGHDT and CDR2 YYEEEE. CDR3 sequence: CASSPWDGARNEKLFF. The CDR3 DNA reads as TGTGCCAGCAGCCCGTGGGACGGTGCTCGTAATGAAAAACTGTTTTTT.

This clonotype was detected a few times. The CDR3 DNA reads TGTGCCAGCAGCCAAGCGGGAGAGGCCACAGATACGCAGTATTTT. Translated, it gives CASSQAGEATDTQYF. J is TRBJ2-3 and V is TRBV4-2; maybe TRBD2 (6 bases). V was pared by 1 base and J by 2 bases, with 10 bases between. The CDR3 has 15 residues. Germline V gene data show CDR1 as LGHNA and CDR2 as YNFKEQ.

This clonotype was seen at least ten times. This sequence joins TRBV7-8 and TRBJ2-7, with D perhaps matching TRBD2 (5 bases). This CDR3 has 11 amino acids. The ends were cut back, 6 bases at V and 4 bases at J, with 7 bases in the middle. Germline V lookup: CDR1 SGHVS, CDR2 FQNEAQ. The CDR3 coding sequence is TGTGCCAGCAGGGGAGATTACGAGCAGTACTTC. It is translated as CASRGDYEQYF.

The chain carries TRBV28 and TRBJ2-1; TRBD2 aligns across 10 bases. This CDR3 region has 20 residues. Germline V CDR1 and CDR2: MDHEN, SYDVKM. With V trimmed by 6 bases and J by 6 bases, 23 bases remained unmatched. The CDR3 DNA reads as TGTGCCAGCAGCTTAGGGGGGGGAAGTCGGCTAGCGGGAGCCAGCAATGAGCAGTTCTTC. It yields the protein CASSLGGGSRLAGASNEQFF.

V gene TRBV18 combines with J gene TRBJ1-2; a possible D gene is TRBD1 (6 bases). The CDR3 spans 14 residues. V was trimmed by 3 bases and J by 4 bases, leaving 12 bases between them. CDR1 and CDR2 from the germline V gene are KGHSH and LQKENI. CDR3 coding DNA: TGTGCCAGCTCACCCCCCGGGGGGGCCTATGGCTACACCTTC. It codes for CASSPPGGAYGYTF.

This clonotype came up a few times. V is TRBV20-1 and J is TRBJ2-1, with 12 positions matching TRBD2. Germline V gene lookup returns CDR1 DFQATT and CDR2 SNEGSKA (reference sequence). The J segment lost 7 bases and the V segment lost 3 bases, leaving 10 bases of the junction unmatched. The CDR3 totals 16 residues. CDR3 protein: CSASPSLAGGGNEQFF. DNA for the CDR3: TGCAGTGCTAGTCCCTCACTAGCGGGGGGCGGAAATGAGCAGTTCTTC.

This clonotype was counted many times. The CDR3: CASSLEARGWETQYF. Written as DNA, the CDR3 is TGTGCCAGCAGCTTAGAGGCACGGGGTTGGGAGACCCAGTACTTC. The V call is TRBV7-6, the J call TRBJ2-5; D perhaps matches TRBD2 (5 bases). Trimming cost V 1 base and J 5 bases, with 14 bases left between them. This CDR3 spans 15 amino acids. The germline V gene encodes CDR1 SGHVS and CDR2 FNYEAQ.

The V and J genes are TRBV6-7 and TRBJ1-2; no clear D. TRBV6-7 is recorded as an ORF, its role being uncertain. The CDR3 totals 15 residues. The V gene lost 4 bases and the J gene lost 1 base, with 13 bases spanning the gap. The CDR3 nucleotides read TGTGCCAGCAGTTCGACCTACAGTGGTAACTATGGCTACACCTTC. It is translated as CASSSTYSGNYGYTF.

This clonotype occurred many times. V is TRBV10-3 and J is TRBJ2-6; TRBD1 aligns across 8 bases. The CDR3 extends over 17 amino acids. Germline lookup yields CDR1 ENHRY and CDR2 SYGVKD. V was pared by 10 bases and J by 0 bases, with 11 bases of the junction left unmatched. The CDR3 reads CATGARDRSSGANVLTF. DNA of the CDR3: TGTGCCACCGGAGCGAGGGACAGGAGCTCTGGGGCCAACGTCCTGACTTTC.

The sample holds a few counts of this clonotype. The rearrangement links TRBV7-9 to TRBJ2-1; D unresolved. V gave up 3 bases and J gave up 9 bases, with 12 bases separating them. The CDR3 loop spans 13 amino acids. Per germline, CDR1 SEHNR and CDR2 FQNEAQ (reference sequence). CDR3 residues: CASSFVDSGEQFF. In nucleotides, the CDR3 is TGTGCCAGCAGCTTCGTAGACTCCGGTGAGCAGTTCTTC.

The chain's CDR3 is CSVNGQKSSYNEQFF. CDR3 bases: TGCAGCGTTAACGGACAGAAAAGCTCCTACAATGAGCAGTTCTTC. This chain joins TRBV29-1 and TRBJ2-1, with a weak D call TRBD1 (6 bases). Germline V gives CDR1 SQVTM, CDR2 ANQGSEA. Trimming pared 5 bases from V and 0 bases from J, leaving 14 bases between. This CDR3 comprises 15 residues.

CDR3: CASSLTGTHTDTQYF. The CDR3 DNA reads as TGTGCCAGCAGCTTAACGGGGACTCACACAGATACGCAGTATTTT. This chain uses TRBV7-3 with TRBJ2-3, with TRBD2 as a possible D gene (6 bases). The germline V and J ends were trimmed by 0 bases and 2 bases, with 9 bases remaining between them. The germline V gene has CDR1 SGHTA and CDR2 FQGTGA. This CDR3 has 15 residues.

This clonotype was picked up many times. The V and J genes are TRBV20-1 and TRBJ1-2; 7 bases map to TRBD1. J gave up 5 bases and V 0 bases, and 12 bases lay outside the gene matches. This CDR3 spans 16 amino acids. The germline V gene has CDR1 DFQATT and CDR2 SNEGSKA (reference sequence). The CDR3 sequence: CSARDLNLRDRYGYTF. The CDR3 region has the DNA TGCAGTGCTAGAGATTTAAATCTCCGGGACAGATATGGCTACACCTTC.

This clonotype was detected ten times or more. This sequence joins TRBV11-1 and TRBJ2-3, with D maybe TRBD1 (5 bases). V was cut by 3 bases and J by 2 bases, with 6 bases left in between. In germline, CDR1 is SGHAT, CDR2 FQDESV (reference sequence). The CDR3 covers 13 residues. CDR3 in DNA: TGTGCCAGCAGCTTTGGGGCCACAGATACGCAGTATTTT. It translates to CASSFGATDTQYF. The variable domain in full, with the rest retrieved from reference TRBV11-1 and TRBJ2-3, is EAEVAQSPRYKITEKSQAVAFWCDPISGHATLYWYRQILGQGPELLVQFQDESVVDDSQLPKDRFSAERLKGVDSTLKIQPAELGDSAMYLCASSFGATDTQYFGPGTRLTVL.

V usage is TRBV6-5 and J usage is TRBJ1-1; D remains ambiguous. Germline V gives CDR1 MNHEY, CDR2 SVGAGI. There are 13 residues in the CDR3. V was trimmed by 4 bases and J by 5 bases, leaving 11 bases between them. The CDR3 loop is CASSSSTRTEAFF. CDR3 in DNA: TGTGCCAGCAGTTCCTCGACGAGAACTGAAGCTTTCTTT.

Ten or more counts support this clonotype. The V and J genes are TRBV6-5 and TRBJ2-5; a possible D gene is TRBD2 (6 bases). V lost 0 bases and J lost 4, with 15 bases in between. The CDR3 contains 16 residues. CDR1 is MNHEY, CDR2 SVGAGI, per germline. The CDR3 region has the DNA TGTGCCAGCAGTTACTCGAGGGTGGGCGGGGCAGAGACCCAGTACTTC. Protein product: CASSYSRVGGAETQYF.

There are many counts of this clonotype. The chain has TRBV12-3 or TRBV12-4 and TRBJ2-7; D remains ambiguous. Trimming pared 5 bases from V and 0 bases from J, leaving 14 bases between. The CDR3 covers 15 residues. CDR3 region: CASSIDFSSSYEQYF. CDR3 nucleotide sequence: TGTGCCAGCAGTATAGACTTTTCTAGCTCCTACGAGCAGTACTTC.

The genes are TRBV12-3 or TRBV12-4 and TRBJ2-1; unclear D gene. Trimming pared 6 bases from V and 9 bases from J, leaving 18 bases between. The CDR3 is 14 amino acids. Here the CDR3 DNA reads TGTGCCAGCAGCGCGACTCATACCGTGGGTGAGCAGTTCTTC. Translating gives CASSATHTVGEQFF.

This clonotype occurred a few times. The chain couples TRBV19 to TRBJ2-1; perhaps D is TRBD1 or TRBD2 (5 bases each). The V and J ends lost 3 bases and 2 bases respectively, with 11 bases between them. Germline V lookup: CDR1 LNHDA, CDR2 SQIVND (reference sequence). This CDR3 comprises 15 residues. The CDR3 DNA is TGTGCCAGTAGTATGATCGGGGCAGCCTACAATGAGCAGTTCTTC. Translated: CASSMIGAAYNEQFF.

This clonotype was found many times. The chain combines TRBV2 with TRBJ2-1; possible D gene TRBD2, 6 bases. V was trimmed by 9 bases and J by 8 bases, leaving 14 bases between them. The CDR3 totals 12 residues. Germline values: CDR1 SNHLY, CDR2 FYNNEI. The CDR3 reads CASGGARDEQFF. CDR3 nucleotides: TGTGCCAGTGGCGGGGCGAGGGATGAGCAGTTCTTC.

The CDR3 nucleotides read TGTGCCAGCAGTCCTGCGGGGGGGACCGGGGAGCTGTTTTTT. This encodes CASSPAGGTGELFF. The chain recombines TRBV6-1 with TRBJ2-2; 9 bases match TRBD2. V was clipped by 5 bases and J by 5 bases; unmatched bases: 3. Per the germline V gene, CDR1 is MNHNS and CDR2 is SASEGT. CDR3 size: 14 residues.

The sample holds many counts of this clonotype. This rearrangement joins TRBV7-2 to TRBJ2-2; 13 nucleotides agree with TRBD2. CDR3 length: 18 amino acids. CDR1 is SGHTA and CDR2 is FQGNSA in the germline V gene. The V and J ends lost 2 bases and 7 bases, in that order; junction bases with no gene match: 10. The CDR3 bases are TGTGCCAGCAGCTTAAGCCCAGGACTAGCGGGAGTAGGCGGGGAGCTGTTTTTT. Translation gives CASSLSPGLAGVGGELFF.

This clonotype has ten or more counts. The CDR3 sequence: CSAATWDRDGYTF. The CDR3, as DNA: TGCAGTGCCGCCACATGGGACAGGGACGGCTACACCTTC. The chain is built from TRBV20-1 and TRBJ1-2; TRBD1 agrees at 9 bases. The length of the CDR3 is 13 residues. V lost 6 bases to trimming and J lost 8 bases; unmatched junction nucleotides: 10. Germline CDR1 and CDR2: DFQATT and SNEGSKA (reference sequence).

This clonotype was detected ten times or more. The rearrangement uses TRBV28 and TRBJ2-3; weak D call: TRBD2 (6 bases). V was shortened by 2 bases and J by 2 bases, with 17 bases between the two germline ends. The germline V gene encodes CDR1 MDHEN and CDR2 SYDVKM. CDR3 length equals 17 residues. The CDR3 bases are TGTGCCAGCAGTTTAAGCCCCCCGGGCGGGGCCACAGATACGCAGTATTTT. Translating it yields CASSLSPPGGATDTQYF.

V gene TRBV6-1 combines with J gene TRBJ1-1; the D is unclear. The CDR3 extends over 13 amino acids. V was pared by 5 bases and J by 4 bases, with 11 bases between. The germline gives CDR1 MNHNS, CDR2 SASEGT. The CDR3: CASSSLQATEAFF. The CDR3 nucleotides are TGTGCCAGCAGTTCGCTGCAGGCCACTGAAGCTTTCTTT.

This clonotype was observed many times. The chain links TRBV11-2 to TRBJ2-2; no definite D call. CDR1 and CDR2 (germline): SGHAT, FQNNGV. CDR3 length equals 14 residues. V was clipped by 1 base and J by 6 bases, with 9 bases between them. In DNA form, the CDR3 reads TGTGCCAGCAGCTTAGTTTCAGTGTCCGGGGAGCTGTTTTTT. Encoded protein: CASSLVSVSGELFF.

This clonotype was detected only a few times. The V call is TRBV24-1, the J call TRBJ2-1; D call uncertain. The V end was cut by 5 bases, the J end by 0 bases, with 16 bases between. The germline gives CDR1 KGHDR, CDR2 SFDVKD. CDR3 length: 17 amino acids. The CDR3 DNA follows: TGTGCCACCAGTGGCATGACCAGAAGAAGCTCCTACAATGAGCAGTTCTTC. Its protein is CATSGMTRRSSYNEQFF.